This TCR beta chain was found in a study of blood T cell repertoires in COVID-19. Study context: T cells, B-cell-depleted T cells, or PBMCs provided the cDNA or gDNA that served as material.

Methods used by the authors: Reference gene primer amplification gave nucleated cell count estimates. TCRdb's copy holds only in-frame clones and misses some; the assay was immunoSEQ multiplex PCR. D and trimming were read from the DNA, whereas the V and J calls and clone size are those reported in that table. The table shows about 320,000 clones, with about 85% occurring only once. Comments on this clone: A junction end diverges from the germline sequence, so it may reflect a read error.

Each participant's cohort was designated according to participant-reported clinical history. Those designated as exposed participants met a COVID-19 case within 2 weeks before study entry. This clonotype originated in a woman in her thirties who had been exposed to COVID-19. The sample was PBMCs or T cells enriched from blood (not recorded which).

CDR3 nucleotides: TGTGCTAGCAGCTTTTACGGGACAGGTTCCTACGAGCAGTACTTC. As protein: CASSFYGTGSYEQYF. The chain joins TRBV7-7 to TRBJ2-7, with 8 bases that match TRBD1. The CDR3 length is 15 residues. Germline V gene lookup returns CDR1 SSHAT and CDR2 FNYEAQ (reference sequence).